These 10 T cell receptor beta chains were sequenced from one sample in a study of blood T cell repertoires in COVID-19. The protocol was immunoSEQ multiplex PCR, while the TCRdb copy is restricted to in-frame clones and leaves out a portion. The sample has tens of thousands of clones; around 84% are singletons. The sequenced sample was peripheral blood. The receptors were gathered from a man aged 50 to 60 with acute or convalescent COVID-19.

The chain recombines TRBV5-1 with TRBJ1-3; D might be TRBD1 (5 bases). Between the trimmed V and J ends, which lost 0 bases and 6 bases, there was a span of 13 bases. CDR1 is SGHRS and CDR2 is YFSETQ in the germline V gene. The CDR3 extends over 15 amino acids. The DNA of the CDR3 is TGCGCCAGCAGCTTGGGGACACAGCAAGAAAACACCATATATTTT. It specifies CASSLGTQQENTIYF.

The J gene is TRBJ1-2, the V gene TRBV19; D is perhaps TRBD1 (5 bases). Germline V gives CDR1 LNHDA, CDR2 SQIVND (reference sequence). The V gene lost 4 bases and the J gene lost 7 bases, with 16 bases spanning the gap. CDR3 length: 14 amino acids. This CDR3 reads CASSTLKGAGGYTF. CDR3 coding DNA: TGTGCCAGTAGTACCTTGAAAGGGGCTGGTGGCTACACCTTC.

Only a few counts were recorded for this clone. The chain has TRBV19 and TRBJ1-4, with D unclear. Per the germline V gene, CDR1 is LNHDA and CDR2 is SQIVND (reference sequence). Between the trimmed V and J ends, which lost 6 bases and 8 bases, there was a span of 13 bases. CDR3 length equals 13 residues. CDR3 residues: CASRLTMREKLFF. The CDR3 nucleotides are TGTGCCAGTAGATTGACGATGCGGGAAAAACTGTTTTTT.

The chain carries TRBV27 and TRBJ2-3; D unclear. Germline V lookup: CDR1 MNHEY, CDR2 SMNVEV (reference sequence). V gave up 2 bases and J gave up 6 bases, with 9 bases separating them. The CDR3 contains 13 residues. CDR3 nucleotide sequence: TGTGCCAGCAGTTTACGGGTCGGGGATACGCAGTATTTT. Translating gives CASSLRVGDTQYF.

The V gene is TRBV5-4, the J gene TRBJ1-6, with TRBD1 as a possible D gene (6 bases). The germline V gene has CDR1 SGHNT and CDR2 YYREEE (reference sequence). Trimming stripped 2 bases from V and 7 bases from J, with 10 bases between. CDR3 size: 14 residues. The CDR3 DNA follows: TGTGCCAGCAGCTTTGCACAGGGAAATTCACCCCTCCACTTT. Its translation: CASSFAQGNSPLHF.

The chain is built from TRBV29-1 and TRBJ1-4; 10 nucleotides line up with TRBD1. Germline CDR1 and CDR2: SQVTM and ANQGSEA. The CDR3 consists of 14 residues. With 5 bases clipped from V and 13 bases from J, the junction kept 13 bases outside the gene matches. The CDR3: CSVLTGTGVEVLFF. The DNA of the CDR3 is TGCAGCGTTTTGACCGGGACAGGGGTGGAGGTACTGTTTTTT.

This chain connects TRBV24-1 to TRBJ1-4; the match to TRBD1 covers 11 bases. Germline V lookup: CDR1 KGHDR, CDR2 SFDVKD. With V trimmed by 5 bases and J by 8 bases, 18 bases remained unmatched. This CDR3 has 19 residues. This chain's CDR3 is CATSVFWPPGTGGGEKLFF. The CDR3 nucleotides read TGTGCCACCAGTGTCTTTTGGCCCCCCGGGACAGGGGGTGGCGAAAAACTGTTTTTT.

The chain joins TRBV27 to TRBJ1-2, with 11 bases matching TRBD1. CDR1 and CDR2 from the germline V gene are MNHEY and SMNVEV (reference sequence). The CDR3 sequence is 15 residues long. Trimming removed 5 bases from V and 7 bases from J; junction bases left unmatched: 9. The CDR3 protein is CASSPTGTGGSGYTF. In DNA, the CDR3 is TGTGCCAGCAGTCCAACCGGGACAGGGGGTTCTGGCTACACCTTC.

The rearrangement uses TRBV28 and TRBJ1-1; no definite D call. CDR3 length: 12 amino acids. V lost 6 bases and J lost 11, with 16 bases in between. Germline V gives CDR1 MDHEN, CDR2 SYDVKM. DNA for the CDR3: TGTGCCAGCAGCTTAGGAGGGCTGAGTGCTTTCTTT. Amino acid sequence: CASSLGGLSAFF. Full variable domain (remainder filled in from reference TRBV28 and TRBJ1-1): DVKVTQSSRYLVKRTGEKVFLECVQDMDHENMFWYRQDPGLGLRLIYFSYDVKMKEKGDIPEGYSVSREKKERFSLILESASTNQTSMYLCASSLGGLSAFFGQGTRLTVV.

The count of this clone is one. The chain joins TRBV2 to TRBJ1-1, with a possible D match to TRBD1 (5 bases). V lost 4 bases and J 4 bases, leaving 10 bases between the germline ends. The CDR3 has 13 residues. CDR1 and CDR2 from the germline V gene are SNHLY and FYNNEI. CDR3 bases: TGTGCCAGCAGTGCGGGGGTTGCCACTGAAGCTTTCTTT. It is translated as CASSAGVATEAFF.